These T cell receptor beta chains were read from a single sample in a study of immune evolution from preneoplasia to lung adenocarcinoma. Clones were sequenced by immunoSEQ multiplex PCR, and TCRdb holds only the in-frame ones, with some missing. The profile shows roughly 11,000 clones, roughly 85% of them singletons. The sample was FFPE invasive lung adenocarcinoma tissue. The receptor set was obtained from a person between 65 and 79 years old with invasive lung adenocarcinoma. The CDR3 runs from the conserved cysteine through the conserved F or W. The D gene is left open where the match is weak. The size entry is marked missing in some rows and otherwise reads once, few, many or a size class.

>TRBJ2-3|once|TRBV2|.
CASAGGTDTQYF
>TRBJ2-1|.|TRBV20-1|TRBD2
CSAGASGEQFF
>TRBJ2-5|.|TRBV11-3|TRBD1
CASSIGQAPQETQYF
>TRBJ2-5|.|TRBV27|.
CASSWGGGETQYF
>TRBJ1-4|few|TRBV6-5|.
CASSRMVGVQEKLFF
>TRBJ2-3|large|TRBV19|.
CASSISRGDTQYF
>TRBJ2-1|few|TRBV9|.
CASSVDAGLGYNEQFF
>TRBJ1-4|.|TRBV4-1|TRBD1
CASSQEWWTGIREKLFF
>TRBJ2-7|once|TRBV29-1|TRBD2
CSVGLAGDEQYF
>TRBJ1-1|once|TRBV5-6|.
CASSLQGISFF
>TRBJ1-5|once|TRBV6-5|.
CASSYSISQPQHF
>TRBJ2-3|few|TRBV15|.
CATSRVGVDTQYF
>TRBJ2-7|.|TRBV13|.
CASSFHPSGNSYEQYF
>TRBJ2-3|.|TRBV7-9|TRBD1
CASSRQGAGTDTQYF
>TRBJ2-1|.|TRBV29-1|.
CSVEDRRGYNEQFF
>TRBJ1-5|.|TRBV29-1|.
CSVTSGAYGQPQHF
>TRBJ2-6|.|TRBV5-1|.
CASSAGGANVLTF
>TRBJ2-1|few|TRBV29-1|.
CSVLSDRLLNEQFF
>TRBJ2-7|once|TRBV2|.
CASRVLGEQYF
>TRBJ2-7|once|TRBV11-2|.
CASRSQGLEQYF
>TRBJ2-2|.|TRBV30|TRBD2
CAWSGAGGIVGELFF
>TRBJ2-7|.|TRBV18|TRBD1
CASSPARQGTYEQYF
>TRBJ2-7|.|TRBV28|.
CASSGILYEQYF
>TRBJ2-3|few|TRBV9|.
CASSPATDTQYF
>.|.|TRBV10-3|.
CATQVSPAYEQYF
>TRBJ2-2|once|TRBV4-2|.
CASSQEGGTRELFF
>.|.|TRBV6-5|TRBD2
CASSFTGTSGYEQYF
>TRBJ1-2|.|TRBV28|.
CASNQNGYTF
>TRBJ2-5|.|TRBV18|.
CASSPPPSKGARETQYF
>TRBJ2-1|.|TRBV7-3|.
CASSPTAGPSYNEQFF
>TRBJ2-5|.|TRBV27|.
CASRGFSETQYF
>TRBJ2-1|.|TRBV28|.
CASSPRHYNEQFF
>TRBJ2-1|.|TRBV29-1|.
CSGGNKDEQFF
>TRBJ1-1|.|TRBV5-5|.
CASSLATQPKGAFF
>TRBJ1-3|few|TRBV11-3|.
CASRLRGRAGNTIYF
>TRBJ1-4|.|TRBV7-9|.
CASSLTGWRVGSEKLFF
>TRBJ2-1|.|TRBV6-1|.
CASRQSYNEQFF
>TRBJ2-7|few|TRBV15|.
CATSSELDYEQYF
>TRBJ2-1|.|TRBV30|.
CAWSPGFREQFF
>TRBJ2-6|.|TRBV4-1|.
CASSQAGDGANVLTF
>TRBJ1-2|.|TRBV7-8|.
CASSLDRTVNYGYTF
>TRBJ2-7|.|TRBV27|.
CASRTSKTEQYF
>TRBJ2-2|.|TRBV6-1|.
CASSDEFVFF
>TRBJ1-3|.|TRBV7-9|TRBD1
CASRGQGNTIYF
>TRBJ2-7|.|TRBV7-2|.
CASSFYSQGYEQYF
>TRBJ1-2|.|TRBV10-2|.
CASSVGGDGYTF
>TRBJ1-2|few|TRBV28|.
CASSPAPPNYGYTF
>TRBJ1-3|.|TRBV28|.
CASSTGLSGNTIYF
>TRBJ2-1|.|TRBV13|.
CASSWDSLSDNEQFF
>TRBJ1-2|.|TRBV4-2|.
CASSQETGSSYTF
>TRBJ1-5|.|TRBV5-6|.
CASSSTGGASNQPQHF
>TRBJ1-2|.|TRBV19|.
CASSPGTPTNYGYTF
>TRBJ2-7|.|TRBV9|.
CASSQGPWDEQYF
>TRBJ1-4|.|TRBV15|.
CATSRTGGPGEKLFF
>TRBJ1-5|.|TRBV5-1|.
CASSLGESQPQHF
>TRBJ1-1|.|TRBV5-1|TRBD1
CASSFPTGKETEAFF
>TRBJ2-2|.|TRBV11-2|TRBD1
CASSLGTGVTGELFF
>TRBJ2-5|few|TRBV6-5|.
CASSFNPDQETQYF
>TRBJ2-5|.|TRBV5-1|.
CASSSSGTQYF
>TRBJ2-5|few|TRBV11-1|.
CASSLGSGETQYF